This T cell receptor beta chain was recovered during a study of human T cells and chemical hapten exposure. Each cDNA molecule in the library carried unique molecular identifiers. Authors' processing steps: Counting gave a median of 95,638 TCRs per sample, with values ranging from about 23,224 to 690,600. TCRdb ran MiXCR on the RACE reads and lists one entry per CDR3 protein. These V and J calls originate from TCRdb's pipeline instead of the authors' own analysis. The sample includes over 85,000 distinct CDR3 sequences, roughly a tenth seen only once; the top ten take approximately 2%. This clonotype was detected ten times or more. Its matching antigen is unknown. Stated time point: patch test 2, 6 weeks after DPC sensitization. Described treatment: therapeutic diphenylcyclopropenone sensitization with weekly scalp DPC. Study-level points and caveats: It should be noted that donors had alopecia, so their immune response may differ from healthy people's.

With 4 bases removed from V and 4 bases from J, the gap between germline ends came to 11 bases. The CDR3 length is 13 residues. Germline CDR1 reads SGHRS; CDR2 reads YFSETQ. This sequence was found in a woman aged 40 to 50 with alopecia areata. Some clones in this sample may be carry-over from other donors' samples. The sample was whole blood, taken in connection with sensitization to the hapten diphenylcyclopropenone (DPC). The J gene is TRBJ1-2, the V gene TRBV5-1; D remains unclear. CDR3: CASSPGTAYGYTF. The CDR3 region has the DNA TGCGCCAGCAGCCCCGGTACAGCCTATGGCTACACCTTC.